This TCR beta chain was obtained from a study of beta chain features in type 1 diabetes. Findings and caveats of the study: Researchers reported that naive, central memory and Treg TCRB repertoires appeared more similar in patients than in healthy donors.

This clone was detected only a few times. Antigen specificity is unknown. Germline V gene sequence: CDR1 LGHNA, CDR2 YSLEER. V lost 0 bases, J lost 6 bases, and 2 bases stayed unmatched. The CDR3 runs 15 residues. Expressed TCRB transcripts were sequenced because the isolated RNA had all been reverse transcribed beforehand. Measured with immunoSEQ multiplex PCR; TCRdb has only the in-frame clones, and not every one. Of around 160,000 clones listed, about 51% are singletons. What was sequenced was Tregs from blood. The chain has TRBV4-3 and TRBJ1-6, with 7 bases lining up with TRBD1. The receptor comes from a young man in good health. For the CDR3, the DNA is TGCGCCAGCAGCCAAGAGACAGGGCCTAATTCACCCCTCCACTTT. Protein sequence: CASSQETGPNSPLHF.